The clone carrying this T cell receptor beta chain was detected a few times. Its antigen is still unknown. This entry belongs to a study of T cell repertoires in cytomegalovirus infection. Study results and limitations: Cumulative public TCR beta family frequency identified carriers of CMV plus the relevant HLA.

TCRdb re-called the reads with MiXCR, one entry per CDR3 protein. The sample has a few hundred thousand distinct CDR3 sequences; 15% to 20% are singletons. Trimming shortened V by 10 bases and J by 0 bases, and 16 bases separated the two germline ends. Germline loops: CDR1 MNHNS, CDR2 SASEGT. The CDR3 runs to 15 residues. The source of this sequence is a human donor in good health (CMV status not recorded). Some clones in this sample may be carry-over from other donors' samples. The sequenced sample was PBMCs. The J gene is TRBJ2-1, the V gene TRBV6-1; D possibly corresponds to TRBD1 (5 bases). The CDR3, as DNA: TGTGCCACCCACTCCCAGACAGTCTCCTACAATGAGCAGTTCTTC. Residues: CATHSQTVSYNEQFF.